Presented here are 2 T cell receptor beta chains from one specimen sequenced in a study of post-analysis software for immune sequencing data. Notes on the study in general: When patients were compared with controls, roughly five TRBV segments were more frequent, TRBV5-6, TRBV5-1 and TRBV20-1 among them.

Their specific antigens are unknown. TCR beta cDNA libraries had unique molecular identifiers. TCRdb itself ran the PCR reads through MiXCR, one entry per CDR3 protein. The table lists roughly 870,000 distinct CDR3 sequences, around 50% of them singletons. The sample was blood. The receptors were gathered from a girl aged 5 to 17 with multiple sclerosis.

To note about this clonotype: Germline is not matched at one junction end, which may reflect a read error. This chain joins TRBV4-1 and TRBJ2-4, with D perhaps matching TRBD2 (7 bases). The germline CDR1 and CDR2 sequences are MGHRA and YSYEKL. The CDR3 is 17 residues long. This chain's CDR3 is CASSQDGAGAAKNIQYF. CDR3 sequence (DNA): TGCGCCAGCAGCCAAGATGGGGCGGGGGCAGCCAAAAATATTCAGTACTTC.

The V and J genes are TRBV5-4 and TRBJ2-4; TRBD2 aligns across 14 bases. The tail of the sequence fits TRBJ2-1 better, so the J call may be wrong. Germline-derived CDR1 and CDR2 are SGHNT and YYREEE (reference sequence). The CDR3 spans 16 residues. The DNA of the CDR3 is TGTGCCAGCAGCCCTACTGCGGGACTAGCGGGAGATCGGCAGTTCTTC. It encodes CASSPTAGLAGDRQFF.